Included here is one TCR beta chain sequence, with context. The antigen is unknown. The PCR contained 60 Vbeta and 13 Jbeta primers. Generated by immunoSEQ multiplex PCR, the TCRdb table keeps only in-frame clones and is missing some. This table has roughly 200,000 clones, roughly 80% appearing once. V shed 4 bases, J shed 7 bases, and the junction held 4 bases outside the gene matches. CDR3 size: 12 residues. CDR1 is LGHNA and CDR2 is YNFKEQ in the germline V gene. This entry belongs to a study of cytomegalovirus exposure and HLA in healthy donors. Study-wide results and caveats: The authors listed around 150 TCR beta chains as cytomegalovirus-associated.

This sequence was found in a man in his forties or fifties in good health and CMV-seronegative. V is TRBV4-2 and J is TRBJ2-7; 7 bases map to TRBD2. Source material: PBMCs. CDR3 loop: CASSRRREEQYF. In nucleotides, the CDR3 is TGTGCCAGCAGCCGCCGGCGGGAGGAGCAGTACTTC.